This TCR beta chain was sequenced for a study of T-cell reconstitution after alpha-beta-depleted transplantation in children. With regard to this clonotype: Its target is not known.

Overall study findings and caveats: Once a year had passed after transplant, T-cell counts and diversity came mostly from newly produced T cells. About two months after transplant, alpha-beta T cells reportedly came from several hundred expanded graft clones. Where some patients showed high TCRbeta diversity at day 60, it came from recipient T cells and thymic progenitors that had survived.

CDR3 length equals 15 residues. Germline V gene sequence: CDR1 DFQATT, CDR2 SNEGSKA (reference sequence). The V and J ends lost 3 bases and 5 bases respectively, with 17 bases between them. The TCRbeta library incorporated unique molecular identifiers. In TCRdb, the PCR reads were re-called with MiXCR into one record per CDR3 protein. The sample contains about 980,000 distinct CDR3 sequences, 25% to 30% of which appear only once. The TCR comes from a boy in the first two years of life who had a stem cell transplant for SCID, so the T cells may come from the graft donor. The rearrangement uses TRBV20-1 and TRBJ2-1; D gene ambiguous. Sequencing was performed on PBMCs, mostly from graft donor cells, taken 360 days after TCRalphabeta/CD19-depleted stem cell transplant. The CDR3 DNA reads as TGCAGTGCTAGTCGACGCGGCGGACCCCACAATGAGCAGTTCTTC. Its protein product is CSASRRGGPHNEQFF.